Presented here are 27 T cell receptor beta chains from one specimen sequenced in a study of blood T cell repertoires in COVID-19. This table comes from immunoSEQ multiplex PCR, and its TCRdb copy is limited to in-frame clones, with some not included. The sample yields about 160,000 clones, 70% to 90% seen once. Sequenced: peripheral blood. These receptors originate from a man aged 40-55 years with acute or convalescent COVID-19.

V usage is TRBV4-3 and J usage is TRBJ2-1; tentative D call: TRBD1 (6 bases). The length of the CDR3 is 16 residues. Germline values: CDR1 LGHNA, CDR2 YSLEER. With 1 base removed from V and 7 bases from J, the gap between germline ends came to 17 bases. This chain's CDR3 is CASSQGTASLGNEQFF. CDR3 coding DNA: TGCGCCAGCAGCCAAGGGACAGCCTCTCTGGGGAATGAGCAGTTCTTC.

Only one count was recorded for this clone. The gene calls are TRBV13 and TRBJ1-4; possibly TRBD1 for D (5 bases). The ends were cut back, 5 bases at V and 8 bases at J, with 21 bases in the middle. Germline V CDR1 and CDR2: PRHDT, FYEKMQ (reference sequence). The CDR3 runs 16 residues. The CDR3 loop reads CASSSGGGRSREKLFF. The DNA for the CDR3 is TGTGCCAGCAGCAGCGGGGGGGGAAGGTCGAGGGAAAAACTGTTTTTT. Variable domain in full (rest from reference TRBV13 and TRBJ1-4): AAGVIQSPRHLIKEKRETATLKCYPIPRHDTVYWYQQGPGQDPQFLISFYEKMQSDKGSIPDRFSAQQFSDYHSELNMSSLELGDSALYFCASSSGGGRSREKLFFGSGTQLSVL.

The chain carries TRBV6-2 or TRBV6-3 and TRBJ2-7; 9 bases map to TRBD1. The ends lost 5 bases at V and 3 bases at J; junction bases unmatched: 11. Germline V gene sequence: CDR1 MNHEY, CDR2 SVGEGT. This CDR3 is built from 16 residues. CDR3 protein: CASSPLPNRGHYEQYF. The CDR3 DNA reads as TGTGCCAGCAGTCCCCTCCCAAACAGGGGGCACTACGAGCAGTACTTC.

J is TRBJ2-2 and V is TRBV9; TRBD2 aligns across 10 bases. Germline assignment: CDR1 SGDLS and CDR2 YYNGEE. Germline trimming cut 4 bases from V and 4 bases from J; bases unmatched to any gene: 13. This CDR3 region has 18 residues. The CDR3: CASSPTQRGGPSTGELFF. The CDR3 region has the DNA TGTGCCAGCAGCCCCACCCAGCGGGGGGGCCCGAGCACCGGGGAGCTGTTTTTT.

CDR3 in amino acids: CSARVPPQFF. The CDR3 DNA is TGCAGTGCTAGAGTCCCTCCGCAGTTCTTC. This chain connects TRBV20-1 to TRBJ2-1, with unresolved D. V lost 1 base to trimming and J lost 12 bases, with 7 bases between them. Germline V gene sequence: CDR1 DFQATT, CDR2 SNEGSKA (reference sequence). The length of the CDR3 is 10 residues.

This rearrangement joins TRBV5-1 to TRBJ1-1; 7 bases line up with TRBD1. The J segment lost 1 base and the V segment lost 6 bases, leaving 6 bases of the junction unmatched. The CDR3 sequence is 14 residues long. Germline CDR1 is SGHRS and CDR2 is YFSETQ. The CDR3 spells CASTIQGTNTEAFF. The CDR3 region has the DNA TGCGCCAGCACAATACAGGGGACGAACACTGAAGCTTTCTTT.

The count of this clone is one. CDR3 nucleotides: TGCAGTGCTAGTAAGGATTTGGGGGGAGCTCAGCCCCAGCATTTT. Encoded protein: CSASKDLGGAQPQHF. The chain is built from TRBV20-1 and TRBJ1-5; D perhaps matches TRBD1 (5 bases). The CDR3 loop spans 15 amino acids. Germline lookup yields CDR1 DFQATT and CDR2 SNEGSKA (reference sequence). V dropped 3 bases and J dropped 6 bases, with 18 bases sitting between them.

This chain links TRBV29-1 with TRBJ2-1, with TRBD1 matching 9 bases. This CDR3 is 12 amino acids long. Germline V gene lookup returns CDR1 SQVTM and CDR2 ANQGSEA. Losses at the gene ends were 7 bases for V and 6 bases for J; bases not matched to a gene: 4. The CDR3 loop reads CSARTGVNEQFF. The CDR3 DNA follows: TGCAGCGCCCGGACAGGGGTCAATGAGCAGTTCTTC.

The CDR3 DNA sequence: TGTGCCAGCAGCTGGAAACAGGGTACTGACTCCTACAATGAGCAGTTCTTC. This translates into CASSWKQGTDSYNEQFF. The chain is built from TRBV7-8 and TRBJ2-1; TRBD1 might be the D (6 bases). Trimming removed 4 bases from V and 0 bases from J, with 16 bases in between. Germline CDR1 and CDR2: SGHVS and FQNEAQ. This CDR3 is built from 17 residues. Full variable domain (remainder filled in from reference TRBV7-8 and TRBJ2-1): GAGVSQSPRYKVAKRGQDVALRCDPISGHVSLFWYQQALGQGPEFLTYFQNEAQLDKSGLPSDRFFAERPEGSVSTLKIQRTQQEDSAVYLCASSWKQGTDSYNEQFFGPGTRLTVL.

The V and J genes are TRBV10-3 and TRBJ1-1; weak D call: TRBD1 (6 bases). V was clipped by 2 bases and J by 7 bases, with 14 bases between them. The length of the CDR3 is 14 residues. Germline V CDR1 and CDR2: ENHRY, SYGVKD. The CDR3 DNA follows: TGTGCCATCAGTGAGCTCAGGGGAAGTGGTGAAGCTTTCTTT. Amino acids: CAISELRGSGEAFF.

The chain employs TRBV18 and TRBJ1-2; 7 nucleotides match TRBD1. V lost 6 bases to trimming and J lost 8 bases; unmatched junction nucleotides: 9. The CDR3 loop spans 13 amino acids. Per the germline V gene, CDR1 is KGHSH and CDR2 is LQKENI. CDR3 sequence reads: CASSQTGLGGYTF. The CDR3 nucleotides are TGTGCCAGCTCCCAGACAGGGCTAGGAGGCTACACCTTC. The entire variable domain, with the rest obtained from reference TRBV18 and TRBJ1-2, is as follows: NAGVMQNPRHLVRRRGQEARLRCSPMKGHSHVYWYRQLPEEGLKFMVYLQKENIIDESGMPKERFSAEFPKEGPSILRIQQVVRGDSAAYFCASSQTGLGGYTFGSGTRLTVV.

The chain joins TRBV29-1 to TRBJ2-3, with TRBD1 identical over 7 bases. The trim removed 4 bases at V and 2 bases at J, leaving 3 bases unmatched. The CDR3 spans 13 residues. Germline V gene sequence: CDR1 SQVTM, CDR2 ANQGSEA. The CDR3 DNA reads as TGCAGCGTTGCGACAGGGAACACAGATACGCAGTATTTT. Protein product: CSVATGNTDTQYF.

The chain uses TRBV7-2 and TRBJ1-1; D is uncertain. Trimming stripped 2 bases from V and 8 bases from J, with 12 bases between. Germline V lookup: CDR1 SGHTA, CDR2 FQGNSA. The CDR3 runs 13 residues. CDR3 amino acids: CASSLYRTSEAFF. The CDR3 bases are TGTGCCAGCAGCTTATACAGAACCTCCGAAGCTTTCTTT.

J is TRBJ1-6 and V is TRBV2; 8 bases line up with TRBD1. Unmatched junction bases numbered 8, after V lost 6 bases and J lost 7 bases. The CDR3 is 15 residues long. The germline gives CDR1 SNHLY, CDR2 FYNNEI. CDR3 loop: CASRDSTGANSPLHF. The CDR3 region has the DNA TGTGCCAGCAGGGATTCGACAGGGGCGAATTCACCCCTCCACTTT.

The DNA of the CDR3 is TGTGCCAGCAGCTACCGAGGACTCTACACTGAAGCTTTCTTT. It yields the protein CASSYRGLYTEAFF. The rearrangement uses TRBV5-6 and TRBJ1-1; D ambiguous. The CDR3 covers 14 residues. Trimming removed 3 bases at V and 3 bases at J, with 12 bases between. The V gene's germline CDR1 is SGHDT and CDR2 YYEEEE.

The genes are TRBV7-6 and TRBJ2-3; TRBD1 matches at 10 bases. The CDR3 has 17 amino acids. Trimming removed 1 base from V and 3 bases from J; junction bases left unmatched: 7. The V gene's germline CDR1 is SGHVS and CDR2 FNYEAQ. Here the CDR3 DNA reads TGTGCCAGCAGCTTAGATTCCCGGACAGGGGGGACAGATACGCAGTATTTT. It is translated as CASSLDSRTGGTDTQYF.

The chain uses TRBV5-4 and TRBJ2-7; 11 bases align to TRBD1. V lost 5 bases to trimming and J lost 5 bases; unmatched junction nucleotides: 15. CDR1 and CDR2 from the germline V gene are SGHNT and YYREEE (reference sequence). The CDR3 sequence is 17 residues long. CDR3: CASSMIGRTGGMNEQYF. The CDR3 nucleotides are TGTGCCAGCAGTATGATTGGGCGGACAGGGGGCATGAACGAGCAGTACTTC.

This sequence joins TRBV12-5 and TRBJ2-6; no reliable D call. The CDR3 has 13 residues. The germline gives CDR1 LGHNT, CDR2 FRNRAP. V lost 7 bases, J lost 1 base, and 5 bases lay in between. DNA of the CDR3: TGTGCTAGTGCTATTTCTGGGGCCAACGTCCTGACTTTC. Translation gives CASAISGANVLTF.

V gene TRBV5-1 combines with J gene TRBJ1-6; weak D call: TRBD1 (6 bases). The CDR3 is 15 amino acids. V lost 4 bases, J lost 3 bases, and 11 bases lay in between. Per the germline V gene, CDR1 is SGHRS and CDR2 is YFSETQ. The CDR3 is CASSEQGFYNSPLHF. The CDR3 DNA reads TGCGCCAGCAGCGAACAGGGATTCTATAATTCACCCCTCCACTTT. Drawing the rest from reference TRBV5-1 and TRBJ1-6, the complete variable domain is KAGVTQTPRYLIKTRGQQVTLSCSPISGHRSVSWYQQTPGQGLQFLFEYFSETQRNKGNFPGRFSGRQFSNSRSEMNVSTLELGDSALYLCASSEQGFYNSPLHFGNGTRLTVT.

The chain has TRBV9 and TRBJ1-6; 7 nucleotides agree with TRBD1. V was pared by 3 bases and J by 9 bases, with 9 bases of the junction left unmatched. The germline V gene has CDR1 SGDLS and CDR2 YYNGEE. This CDR3 region has 15 residues. The CDR3 loop is CASSAGQVGSSPLHF. The CDR3, as DNA: TGTGCCAGCAGCGCAGGACAGGTTGGTAGTTCACCCCTCCACTTT.

The chain uses TRBV6-5 and TRBJ2-1; 7 bases line up with TRBD1. V lost 2 bases to trimming and J lost 6 bases; unmatched junction nucleotides: 10. Germline V CDR1 and CDR2: MNHEY, SVGAGI. This CDR3 is 16 amino acids long. DNA for the CDR3: TGTGCCAGCAGTTACCGCATGGGGACAGTCCCCAATGAGCAGTTCTTC. It specifies CASSYRMGTVPNEQFF.

The chain couples TRBV28 to TRBJ1-2; D is uncertain. V was cut by 11 bases and J by 4 bases, with 8 bases left in between. This CDR3 has 10 residues. The germline V gene has CDR1 MDHEN and CDR2 SYDVKM. In nucleotides, the CDR3 is TGTGCCCGAGCCGCCTATGGCTACACCTTC. Residues: CARAAYGYTF.

The rearrangement links TRBV18 to TRBJ2-4; D not certain. The V end lost 2 bases, the J end lost 5 bases, and 7 bases lay between the germline ends. The length of the CDR3 is 13 residues. The germline V gene encodes CDR1 KGHSH and CDR2 LQKENI. In DNA form, the CDR3 reads TGTGCCAGCTCACCAGATCCGGAAAACATTCAGTACTTC. Translated, it gives CASSPDPENIQYF.

The chain carries TRBV2 and TRBJ1-1; D possibly corresponds to TRBD1 (6 bases). The CDR3 contains 13 residues. The V gene lost 4 bases and the J gene lost 3 bases, with 9 bases spanning the gap. The germline CDR1 and CDR2 sequences are SNHLY and FYNNEI. CDR3 loop: CASSAQGYTEAFF. In DNA, the CDR3 is TGTGCCAGCAGTGCACAGGGCTACACTGAAGCTTTCTTT.

V is TRBV6-1 and J is TRBJ2-5, with D perhaps TRBD1 (5 bases). Trimming removed 3 bases at V and 0 bases at J, with 5 bases between. Looked up from germline, CDR1 is MNHNS and CDR2 is SASEGT. The CDR3 covers 13 residues. The CDR3 region is CASSDRDQETQYF. CDR3 DNA: TGTGCCAGCAGTGACAGGGACCAAGAGACCCAGTACTTC.

The chain recombines TRBV3-1 (or the pseudogene TRBV3-2) with TRBJ1-3, with D perhaps matching TRBD1 (5 bases). The CDR3 runs to 11 residues. CDR1 and CDR2 from the germline V gene are LGHDT and YNNKEL (reference sequence). Trimming shortened V by 8 bases and J by 7 bases, and 9 bases separated the two germline ends. The CDR3 loop is CASGSGNTIYF. CDR3 in DNA: TGTGCCAGCGGATCAGGGAACACCATATATTTT.

The chain recombines TRBV6-6 with TRBJ1-5; D is ambiguous. The germline V gene encodes CDR1 MNHNY and CDR2 SVGAGI (reference sequence). Trimming stripped 2 bases from V and 5 bases from J, with 10 bases between. The length of the CDR3 is 14 residues. CDR3 DNA: TGTGCCAGCAGTTACACCGACAAAGATCAGCCCCAGCATTTT. This gives the protein CASSYTDKDQPQHF.